Listed below are T cell receptor beta chains from one sample, sequenced in a study of cytotoxic CD8 clonotypes in ibrutinib-treated CLL. Only in-frame clones appear in the TCRdb table, and some are missing; sequencing was by immunoSEQ multiplex PCR. The table lists some 160,000 clones, approximately 77% of them singletons. The sequencing here drew on PBMCs, taken after 12 months of ibrutinib treatment. The receptors shown here come from a human donor with chronic lymphocytic leukemia. Each CDR3 is given with its conserved first and last residue. The D gene is left open where the match is weak. A row's size may be missing; if present it is once, few, many or a size class.

J gene: TRBJ2-1; D gene: TRBD2; V gene: TRBV5-1; clone size: -; CDR3 protein: CASSHFSGGVDEQFF; CDR3 DNA: TGCGCCAGCAGCCATTTTAGCGGGGGGGTAGATGAGCAGTTCTTC
J gene: TRBJ2-3; D gene: -; V gene: TRBV6-5; clone size: -; CDR3 protein: CASSYSPGGTQYF; CDR3 DNA: TGTGCCAGCAGTTACTCGCCCGGCGGGACGCAGTATTTT
J gene: TRBJ2-7; D gene: -; V gene: TRBV28; clone size: -; CDR3 protein: CASNSAGYEQYF; CDR3 DNA: TGTGCCAGCAACAGCGCAGGCTACGAGCAGTACTTC
J gene: TRBJ2-1; D gene: -; V gene: TRBV19; clone size: -; CDR3 protein: CASSTTTARRNEQFF; CDR3 DNA: TGTGCCAGTAGTACCACGACAGCCAGAAGGAATGAGCAGTTCTTC
J gene: TRBJ2-7; D gene: TRBD1; V gene: TRBV28; clone size: -; CDR3 protein: CASSPQGAREQYF; CDR3 DNA: TGTGCCAGCAGTCCACAGGGGGCGCGGGAGCAGTACTTC
J gene: TRBJ1-1; D gene: -; V gene: TRBV7-9; clone size: -; CDR3 protein: CASRPQGRTEAFF; CDR3 DNA: TGTGCCAGCAGACCACAGGGTCGGACTGAAGCTTTCTTT
J gene: TRBJ2-7; D gene: -; V gene: TRBV14; clone size: -; CDR3 protein: CASSSTPYEQYF; CDR3 DNA: TGTGCCAGCAGCTCAACCCCCTACGAGCAGTACTTC
J gene: TRBJ2-7; D gene: TRBD2; V gene: TRBV5-5; clone size: -; CDR3 protein: CASSLGVAGTYEQYF; CDR3 DNA: TGTGCCAGCAGCTTGGGAGTAGCGGGGACCTACGAGCAGTACTTC
J gene: TRBJ2-6; D gene: -; V gene: TRBV4-1; clone size: -; CDR3 protein: CASSQDNSFSGANVLTF; CDR3 DNA: TGCGCCAGCAGCCAAGATAATTCCTTCTCTGGGGCCAACGTCCTGACTTTC
J gene: TRBJ2-2; D gene: -; V gene: TRBV5-1; clone size: -; CDR3 protein: CASTPGGAGTGELFF; CDR3 DNA: TGCGCCAGCACCCCTGGGGGGGCTGGCACCGGGGAGCTGTTTTTT
J gene: TRBJ2-3; D gene: TRBD1; V gene: TRBV7-2; clone size: -; CDR3 protein: CASSLEFTGGKRDTQYF; CDR3 DNA: TGTGCCAGCAGCTTAGAATTTACAGGGGGCAAAAGAGATACGCAGTATTTT
J gene: TRBJ2-3; D gene: TRBD2; V gene: TRBV7-9; clone size: -; CDR3 protein: CASSLRLAGSTDTQYF; CDR3 DNA: TGTGCCAGCAGCTTAAGACTAGCGGGGTCCACAGATACGCAGTATTTT
J gene: TRBJ2-3; D gene: -; V gene: TRBV5-4; clone size: -; CDR3 protein: CASSLASQSTDTQYF; CDR3 DNA: TGTGCCAGCAGCTTGGCTAGTCAGAGCACAGATACGCAGTATTTT
J gene: TRBJ2-2; D gene: -; V gene: TRBV7-3; clone size: -; CDR3 protein: CASSLTGRGELFF; CDR3 DNA: TGTGCCAGCAGCTTAACGGGCAGGGGGGAGCTGTTTTTT
J gene: TRBJ1-5; D gene: -; V gene: TRBV6-6; clone size: -; CDR3 protein: CASSFTVSNQPQHF; CDR3 DNA: TGTGCCAGCAGTTTCACGGTTAGCAATCAGCCCCAGCATTTT
J gene: TRBJ2-1; D gene: TRBD2; V gene: TRBV2; clone size: -; CDR3 protein: CASSEALLAGGFEQFF; CDR3 DNA: TGTGCCAGCAGTGAAGCCCTACTAGCGGGGGGGTTTGAGCAGTTCTTC
J gene: TRBJ2-3; D gene: TRBD2; V gene: TRBV29-1; clone size: -; CDR3 protein: CSVPGTSGRASTDTQYF; CDR3 DNA: TGCAGCGTTCCCGGGACTAGCGGGAGAGCCTCCACAGATACGCAGTATTTT
J gene: TRBJ1-1; D gene: -; V gene: TRBV9; clone size: -; CDR3 protein: CASSTVGGAAEAFF; CDR3 DNA: TGTGCCAGCAGCACCGTGGGGGGCGCGGCTGAAGCTTTCTTT
J gene: TRBJ2-3; D gene: -; V gene: TRBV7-3; clone size: -; CDR3 protein: CASGRQSTDTQYF; CDR3 DNA: TGTGCCAGCGGTCGGCAGAGCACAGATACGCAGTATTTT
J gene: TRBJ1-1; D gene: TRBD1; V gene: TRBV19; clone size: once; CDR3 protein: CTRGGYGEAFF; CDR3 DNA: TGTACAAGAGGGGGCTATGGTGAAGCTTTCTTT
J gene: TRBJ1-2; D gene: TRBD1; V gene: TRBV27; clone size: -; CDR3 protein: CASSSRRQGARGYGYTF; CDR3 DNA: TGTGCCAGCAGTTCCCGGCGGCAGGGGGCGCGGGGGTATGGCTACACCTTC
J gene: TRBJ2-1; D gene: -; V gene: TRBV6-5; clone size: -; CDR3 protein: CASRAQAVGNEQFF; CDR3 DNA: TGTGCCAGCAGAGCCCAAGCGGTAGGCAATGAGCAGTTCTTC
J gene: TRBJ1-2; D gene: TRBD1; V gene: TRBV5-1; clone size: once; CDR3 protein: CASSLGVGQGSLANGYTF; CDR3 DNA: TGCGCCAGCAGCTTGGGTGTGGGACAGGGGTCTTTGGCGAATGGCTACACCTTC
J gene: TRBJ2-1; D gene: -; V gene: TRBV5-4; clone size: -; CDR3 protein: CASFRRWERDEQFF; CDR3 DNA: TGTGCCAGCTTTCGGCGGTGGGAGAGAGATGAGCAGTTCTTC
J gene: TRBJ2-1; D gene: -; V gene: TRBV10-3; clone size: once; CDR3 protein: CAIREGVTYNEQFF; CDR3 DNA: TGTGCCATCAGAGAGGGGGTGACCTACAATGAGCAGTTCTTC
J gene: TRBJ1-2; D gene: -; V gene: TRBV5-4; clone size: -; CDR3 protein: CASSPPGGRGYGYTF; CDR3 DNA: TGTGCCAGCAGTCCACCCGGGGGGCGCGGGTATGGCTACACCTTC
J gene: TRBJ2-7; D gene: TRBD2; V gene: TRBV6-5; clone size: few; CDR3 protein: CASSYSLAGAYEQYF; CDR3 DNA: TGTGCCAGCAGTTACTCCCTAGCGGGGGCCTACGAGCAGTACTTC
J gene: TRBJ1-1; D gene: -; V gene: TRBV7-9; clone size: -; CDR3 protein: CASSSQGTMNTEAFF; CDR3 DNA: TGTGCCAGCAGCTCACAGGGAACCATGAACACTGAAGCTTTCTTT
J gene: TRBJ2-2; D gene: TRBD2; V gene: TRBV4-2; clone size: -; CDR3 protein: CASSQDIAGGAGELFF; CDR3 DNA: TGTGCCAGCAGCCAAGATATAGCGGGGGGGGCCGGGGAGCTGTTTTTT
J gene: TRBJ2-3; D gene: -; V gene: TRBV2; clone size: few; CDR3 protein: CASSGTVVTDTQYF; CDR3 DNA: TGTGCCAGCAGTGGGACAGTTGTCACAGATACGCAGTATTTT
J gene: TRBJ2-7; D gene: TRBD1; V gene: TRBV6-6; clone size: -; CDR3 protein: CASSYSSQGARYEQYF; CDR3 DNA: TGTGCCAGCAGTTACTCCTCACAGGGGGCTAGGTACGAGCAGTACTTC
J gene: TRBJ2-6; D gene: -; V gene: TRBV28; clone size: -; CDR3 protein: CASSFAGANVLTF; CDR3 DNA: TGTGCCAGCAGTTTTGCTGGGGCCAACGTCCTGACTTTC
J gene: TRBJ2-3; D gene: TRBD2; V gene: TRBV7-3; clone size: -; CDR3 protein: CASSQALAGNTDTQYF; CDR3 DNA: TGTGCCAGCAGCCAAGCTCTAGCGGGGAACACAGATACGCAGTATTTT
J gene: TRBJ1-4; D gene: TRBD1; V gene: TRBV10-3; clone size: -; CDR3 protein: CAAAGGSNEKLFF; CDR3 DNA: TGTGCCGCAGCAGGGGGTAGTAATGAAAAACTGTTTTTT
J gene: TRBJ1-1; D gene: -; V gene: TRBV25-1; clone size: -; CDR3 protein: CASIPPEAEEAFF; CDR3 DNA: TGTGCCAGCATACCCCCGGAGGCAGAAGAAGCTTTCTTT
J gene: TRBJ2-5; D gene: -; V gene: TRBV4-3; clone size: -; CDR3 protein: CASSLGNQETQYF; CDR3 DNA: TGCGCCAGCAGCCTGGGGAACCAAGAGACCCAGTACTTC
J gene: TRBJ2-3; D gene: TRBD2; V gene: TRBV27; clone size: -; CDR3 protein: CASSRRAGGQTDTQYF; CDR3 DNA: TGTGCCAGCAGCCGCAGGGCGGGAGGGCAAACAGATACGCAGTATTTT
J gene: TRBJ2-2; D gene: -; V gene: TRBV25-1; clone size: -; CDR3 protein: CAIQGQGAGELFF; CDR3 DNA: TGTGCGATTCAGGGCCAGGGCGCCGGGGAGCTGTTTTTT
J gene: TRBJ2-3; D gene: TRBD2; V gene: TRBV14; clone size: -; CDR3 protein: CASSQVGGLAADTQYF; CDR3 DNA: TGTGCCAGCAGCCAAGTGGGGGGACTAGCTGCAGATACGCAGTATTTT
J gene: TRBJ2-2; D gene: -; V gene: TRBV9; clone size: -; CDR3 protein: CASSVGGANTGELFF; CDR3 DNA: TGTGCCAGCAGCGTAGGCGGGGCGAACACCGGGGAGCTGTTTTTT
J gene: TRBJ1-5; D gene: -; V gene: TRBV30; clone size: -; CDR3 protein: CAWSVQENQPQHF; CDR3 DNA: TGTGCCTGGAGTGTACAGGAGAATCAGCCCCAGCATTTT
J gene: TRBJ1-2; D gene: -; V gene: TRBV20-1; clone size: once; CDR3 protein: CSARGVGGYTF; CDR3 DNA: TGCAGTGCTAGAGGTGTAGGTGGCTACACCTTC
J gene: TRBJ2-7; D gene: -; V gene: TRBV5-4; clone size: -; CDR3 protein: CASSRPDSYEQYF; CDR3 DNA: TGTGCCAGCAGCCGACCCGACTCCTACGAGCAGTACTTC
J gene: TRBJ1-5; D gene: TRBD1; V gene: TRBV5-1; clone size: -; CDR3 protein: CASSLWGRGPYSNQPQHF; CDR3 DNA: TGCGCCAGCAGCTTGTGGGGGAGGGGGCCTTATAGCAATCAGCCCCAGCATTTT
J gene: TRBJ2-3; D gene: TRBD1; V gene: TRBV5-1; clone size: -; CDR3 protein: CASGKQGYASYF; CDR3 DNA: TGCGCCAGCGGCAAACAGGGGTACGCGTCGTATTTT
J gene: TRBJ2-5; D gene: TRBD1; V gene: TRBV28; clone size: -; CDR3 protein: CASTPSGGQETQYF; CDR3 DNA: TGTGCCAGCACCCCGTCAGGGGGACAAGAGACCCAGTACTTC
J gene: TRBJ2-3; D gene: -; V gene: TRBV7-2; clone size: -; CDR3 protein: CASSSPGLTTDTQYF; CDR3 DNA: TGTGCCAGCAGCTCCCCGGGACTCACCACAGATACGCAGTATTTT
J gene: TRBJ1-4; D gene: -; V gene: TRBV28; clone size: many; CDR3 protein: CASRHPNEKLFF; CDR3 DNA: TGTGCCAGCAGACACCCTAATGAAAAACTGTTTTTT
J gene: TRBJ2-1; D gene: -; V gene: TRBV5-1; clone size: -; CDR3 protein: CASSLESGTHEQFF; CDR3 DNA: TGCGCCAGCAGCTTGGAATCCGGCACCCATGAGCAGTTCTTC
J gene: TRBJ1-1; D gene: -; V gene: TRBV28; clone size: -; CDR3 protein: CASSLVRTEAFF; CDR3 DNA: TGTGCCAGCAGTCTGGTCCGCACTGAAGCTTTCTTT
J gene: TRBJ1-5; D gene: -; V gene: TRBV28; clone size: few; CDR3 protein: CASHNPDRLNQPQHF; CDR3 DNA: TGTGCCAGCCACAACCCGGACCGACTCAATCAGCCCCAGCATTTT
J gene: TRBJ1-4; D gene: -; V gene: TRBV5-6; clone size: -; CDR3 protein: CASSFKDRVVGEKLFF; CDR3 DNA: TGTGCCAGCAGCTTCAAGGACCGGGTGGTAGGCGAAAAACTGTTTTTT
J gene: TRBJ1-1; D gene: -; V gene: TRBV4-1; clone size: -; CDR3 protein: CASSSPTGGTEAFF; CDR3 DNA: TGCGCCAGCAGCTCCCCGACCGGTGGGACTGAAGCTTTCTTT
J gene: TRBJ2-2; D gene: -; V gene: TRBV4-3; clone size: -; CDR3 protein: CASSQDLRGIGMGELFF; CDR3 DNA: TGCGCCAGCAGCCAAGATCTGCGCGGTATTGGTATGGGGGAGCTGTTTTTT
J gene: TRBJ2-2; D gene: -; V gene: TRBV5-1; clone size: -; CDR3 protein: CASSLVAGPANTGELFF; CDR3 DNA: TGCGCCAGCAGCTTGGTGGCGGGACCCGCGAACACCGGGGAGCTGTTTTTT
J gene: TRBJ2-3; D gene: -; V gene: TRBV7-2; clone size: -; CDR3 protein: CASSPRGAGLTDTQYF; CDR3 DNA: TGTGCCAGCAGCCCAAGAGGGGCGGGGCTCACAGATACGCAGTATTTT
J gene: TRBJ1-1; D gene: -; V gene: TRBV5-4; clone size: once; CDR3 protein: CASSLAKKEAFF; CDR3 DNA: TGTGCCAGCAGCTTGGCCAAAAAGGAAGCTTTCTTT